The present T cell receptor beta chain was sequenced within a study of blood T cell repertoires in COVID-19. Study as a whole: Spain, Italy and the United States supplied samples that represented acute and convalescent COVID-19. Sample material is recorded as cDNA or gDNA derived from T cells, B-cell-depleted T cells, or PBMCs.

The method was immunoSEQ multiplex PCR; TCRdb's version includes in-frame clones alone and lacks a portion of them. The sample has some 270,000 clones; under 90% are singletons. This study enrolled people aged about 18 to 100 from about two dozen US geographic areas. From germline, CDR1 is SQVTM and CDR2 ANQGSEA. CDR3 length: 12 amino acids. V lost 4 bases and J 8 bases, leaving 14 bases between the germline ends. Sequences were obtained from PBMCs or T cells enriched from blood (not recorded which). The genes are TRBV29-1 and TRBJ1-2, with D unresolved. This sequence originates from a middle-aged woman who had recovered from COVID-19. DNA for the CDR3: TGCAGCGTTGGTGAGGGCAGGCGAGGCTACACCTTC. It yields the protein CSVGEGRRGYTF.